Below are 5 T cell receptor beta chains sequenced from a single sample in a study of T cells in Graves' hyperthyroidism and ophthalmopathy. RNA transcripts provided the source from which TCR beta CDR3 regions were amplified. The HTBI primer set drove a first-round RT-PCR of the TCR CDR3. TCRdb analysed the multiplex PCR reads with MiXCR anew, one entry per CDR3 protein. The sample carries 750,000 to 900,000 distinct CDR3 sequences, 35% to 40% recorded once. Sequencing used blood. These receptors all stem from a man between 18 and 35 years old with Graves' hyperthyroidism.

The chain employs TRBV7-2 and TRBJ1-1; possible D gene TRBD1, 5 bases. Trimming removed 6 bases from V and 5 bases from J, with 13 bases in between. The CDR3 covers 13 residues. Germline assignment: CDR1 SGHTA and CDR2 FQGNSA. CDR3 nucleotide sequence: TGTGCCAGCAGTTACAGGACGATAACTGAAGCTTTCTTT. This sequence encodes CASSYRTITEAFF.

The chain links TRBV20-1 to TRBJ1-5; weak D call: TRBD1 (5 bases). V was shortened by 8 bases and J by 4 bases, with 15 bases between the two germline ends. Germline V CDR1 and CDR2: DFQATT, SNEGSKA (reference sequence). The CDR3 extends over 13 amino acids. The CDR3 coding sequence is TGCAGTTACCCTACAGGCGGGAATCAGCCCCAGCATTTT. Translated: CSYPTGGNQPQHF.

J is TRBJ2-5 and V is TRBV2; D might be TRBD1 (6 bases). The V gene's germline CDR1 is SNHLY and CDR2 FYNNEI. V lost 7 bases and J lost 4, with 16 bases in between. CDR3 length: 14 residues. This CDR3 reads CASTRNRVGETQYF. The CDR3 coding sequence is TGTGCCAGCACCCGCAACAGGGTAGGAGAGACCCAGTACTTC.

CDR3 coding DNA: TGTGCCAGCAGCCGAAGTGCAGGGAACCACGAGCAGTACTTC. It codes for CASSRSAGNHEQYF. The V and J genes are TRBV7-9 and TRBJ2-7, with D possibly matching TRBD1 (5 bases). Deletions cut 5 bases from V and 5 bases from J, with 16 bases between. From germline, CDR1 is SEHNR and CDR2 FQNEAQ (reference sequence). The CDR3 loop spans 14 amino acids.

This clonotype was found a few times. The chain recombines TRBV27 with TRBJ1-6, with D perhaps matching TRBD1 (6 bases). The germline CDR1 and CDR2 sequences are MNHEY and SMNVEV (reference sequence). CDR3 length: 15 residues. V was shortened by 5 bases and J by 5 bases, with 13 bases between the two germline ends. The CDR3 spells CASSPSDRNNSPLHF. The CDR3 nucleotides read TGTGCCAGCAGTCCCTCGGACAGAAATAATTCACCCCTCCACTTT.